This T cell receptor beta chain stems from a study of blood T cells in healthy people across ages. In regard to this clonotype: What it recognizes is unknown.

Study results and caveats: When set beside aged donors, long-lived donors presented more naive CD4+ cells and higher diversity.

The CDR3 has 19 amino acids. V was shortened by 5 bases and J by 1 base, with 24 bases between the two germline ends. CDR1 and CDR2 (germline): SEHNR, FQNEAQ (reference sequence). Through a sample-barcoded 5' primer and a J-beta primer mix, a second PCR was run for about 6 to 11 cycles. The authors tagged each cDNA molecule using a template-switch adaptor with 12 random nucleotides. A minimum of 3 million CDR3-containing paired-end reads was obtained for each sample. TCRdb fed the 5' RACE reads into MiXCR, producing one record per CDR3 protein. This sample has hundreds of thousands of distinct CDR3 sequences; 55% to 75% occur once, and the top ten carry roughly 22%.

Input material: blood. The rearrangement joins TRBV7-9 to TRBJ2-1, with D possibly TRBD2 on 5 matching bases. This TCR came from a man aged 30 to 39 in good health. In DNA, the CDR3 is TGTGCCAGCAGCCAATTAGAGATGGCCCCGGGGTGGTCCTACAATGAGCAGTTCTTC. Its translation: CASSQLEMAPGWSYNEQFF.